The 22 T cell receptor beta chains below were found in one sample sequenced in a study of blood T cells in healthy people across ages. Combining a sample-barcoded 5' primer with a J-beta primer mix, a second PCR ran for roughly 7 to 11 cycles. One entry per CDR3 protein, called by TCRdb with MiXCR from the 5' RACE reads. The sample carries about 1.8 million distinct CDR3 sequences, less than 50% recorded once. The source material was blood. The source of these receptors is a woman in her thirties or forties in good health.

The CDR3 DNA reads TGTGCCAGCAAACAGAACTTAGCGGGGGCGGGGGAGCAGTACTTC. It specifies CASKQNLAGAGEQYF. This chain connects TRBV27 to TRBJ2-5; 9 nucleotides line up with TRBD2. The CDR3 consists of 15 residues. Germline CDR1 is MNHEY and CDR2 is SMNVEV (reference sequence). J lost 11 bases, V lost 7 bases, and 17 bases had no gene match.

The chain has TRBV6-1 and TRBJ1-2; TRBD1 aligns across 10 bases. The CDR3 is made up of 17 amino acids. The J segment lost 5 bases and the V segment lost 7 bases, leaving 16 bases of the junction unmatched. Germline V gives CDR1 MNHNS, CDR2 SASEGT. The CDR3 coding sequence is TGTGCCAGCATTCGGTCCGGACCCCGGGACAGGGGATATGGCTACACCTTC. Its protein product is CASIRSGPRDRGYGYTF.

This chain uses TRBV20-1 with TRBJ1-2; 8 positions agree with TRBD1. The CDR3 runs 13 residues. The germline CDR1 and CDR2 sequences are DFQATT and SNEGSKA (reference sequence). The CDR3 coding sequence is TGCAGCGCCACGGACAGGGACTGGTATGGCTACACCTTC. It is translated as CSATDRDWYGYTF.

About this clonotype itself: An end of the junction differs from the germline gene, which may be a read error. This chain joins TRBV5-5 and TRBJ2-1, with D possibly being TRBD2 (6 bases). CDR1 is SGHKS, CDR2 YYEKEE, per germline (reference sequence). The CDR3 is 15 amino acids. The CDR3 DNA reads as TGTGCCGGCAGCACGACTAGTCATACCTACAATGAGCAGTTCTTC. Translating gives CAGSTTSHTYNEQFF.

This chain uses TRBV6-5 with TRBJ2-2, with D unresolved. CDR3 length: 11 amino acids. Between the trimmed V and J ends, which lost 8 bases and 5 bases, there was a span of 6 bases. Germline assignment: CDR1 MNHEY and CDR2 SVGAGI. The CDR3 loop reads CASQGTGELFF. DNA of the CDR3: TGTGCCAGCCAAGGGACCGGGGAGCTGTTTTTT.

In its sample, this clonotype was seen a few times. This chain links TRBV7-9 with TRBJ2-4; no firm D call. The germline gives CDR1 SEHNR, CDR2 FQNEAQ (reference sequence). The V and J ends lost 0 bases and 0 bases respectively, with 3 bases between them. The CDR3 is made up of 14 amino acids. The CDR3 here is CASSLAQAKNIQYF. The CDR3 DNA follows: TGTGCCAGCAGCTTAGCCCAAGCCAAAAACATTCAGTACTTC.

The chain couples TRBV6-1 to TRBJ2-7; D might be TRBD1 (5 bases). The J call is uncertain, as TRBJ2-5 better fits the DNA end. CDR3 length: 16 amino acids. The germline CDR1 and CDR2 sequences are MNHNS and SASEGT. CDR3 region: CASSEALQGQEETQYF. The CDR3 DNA reads TGTGCCAGCAGTGAAGCCCTCCAAGGACAAGAAGAGACCCAGTACTTC.

The J gene is TRBJ1-5, the V gene TRBV27; maybe TRBD1 (6 bases). The germline V gene has CDR1 MNHEY and CDR2 SMNVEV (reference sequence). The V end lost 2 bases, the J end lost 4 bases, and 12 bases lay between the germline ends. The CDR3 runs 15 residues. The CDR3: CASSLDRLGNQPQHF. For the CDR3, the DNA is TGTGCCAGCAGTTTAGACAGGCTAGGGAATCAGCCCCAGCATTTT.

This clonotype turned up a few times. The chain joins TRBV4-1 to TRBJ2-1, with a weak D call TRBD2 (5 bases). With 0 bases removed from V and 4 bases from J, the gap between germline ends came to 19 bases. Germline CDR1 MGHRA, CDR2 YSYEKL. The CDR3 loop spans 18 amino acids. CDR3: CASSQDRGGSAGYNEQFF. In DNA, the CDR3 is TGCGCCAGCAGCCAAGATCGCGGCGGGTCCGCCGGATACAATGAGCAGTTCTTC.

This clonotype was counted only a few times. V usage is TRBV27 and J usage is TRBJ2-7; a possible D gene is TRBD2 (6 bases). The CDR3 length is 15 residues. Between the trimmed V and J ends, which lost 2 bases and 2 bases, there was a span of 13 bases. Germline CDR1 reads MNHEY; CDR2 reads SMNVEV (reference sequence). CDR3 in amino acids: CASSLGFSGPYEQYF. The CDR3 DNA sequence: TGTGCCAGCAGTTTAGGGTTTAGCGGCCCCTACGAGCAGTACTTC.

J is TRBJ2-1 and V is TRBV20-1; 11 nucleotides line up with TRBD1. The CDR3 contains 15 residues. The germline gives CDR1 DFQATT, CDR2 SNEGSKA (reference sequence). The J segment lost 2 bases and the V segment lost 5 bases, leaving 5 bases of the junction unmatched. CDR3 sequence: CSAGPGQGAYNEQFF. CDR3 coding DNA: TGCAGTGCTGGGCCGGGACAGGGGGCCTACAATGAGCAGTTCTTC.

The chain carries TRBV3-1 and TRBJ2-1; D is unclear. The germline gives CDR1 LGHDT, CDR2 YNNKEL (reference sequence). The CDR3 spans 14 residues. Trimming removed 8 bases at V and 1 base at J, with 12 bases between. CDR3 nucleotides: TGTGCCAGCTCAGGAGCCGAGTCCTACAATGAGCAGTTCTTC. Residues: CASSGAESYNEQFF.

A few counts support this clonotype. The chain links TRBV5-4 to TRBJ1-1, with D possibly matching TRBD1 (5 bases). CDR3 size: 12 residues. Germline CDR1 reads SGHNT; CDR2 reads YYREEE (reference sequence). Between the trimmed V and J ends, which lost 5 bases and 1 base, there was a span of 6 bases. The CDR3 region has the DNA TGTGCCAGCAGGGGACCGAACACTGAAGCTTTCTTT. It specifies CASRGPNTEAFF.

The sample holds one count of this clonotype. V gene TRBV3-1 combines with J gene TRBJ2-1; a weak D match, TRBD1 (5 bases). This CDR3 contains 16 residues. Germline V gene data show CDR1 as LGHDT and CDR2 as YNNKEL (reference sequence). V was trimmed by 0 bases and J by 8 bases, leaving 17 bases between them. CDR3 loop: CASSQDTSARVDEQFF. The CDR3 nucleotides are TGTGCCAGCAGCCAAGATACATCGGCCAGGGTCGATGAGCAGTTCTTC.

This clonotype was detected a few times. V and J are TRBV7-2 and TRBJ2-3; 9 positions agree with TRBD1. Germline V gene lookup returns CDR1 SGHTA and CDR2 FQGNSA. Trimming cost V 7 bases and J 3 bases; bases outside gene matches: 2. The CDR3 contains 13 residues. The CDR3 loop is CASKQGATDTQYF. Here the CDR3 DNA reads TGTGCCAGCAAACAGGGGGCGACAGATACGCAGTATTTT.

As to this clonotype: An end of the junction differs from the germline gene, which may be a read error. V is TRBV4-2 and J is TRBJ1-1; D gene ambiguous. The CDR3 consists of 13 residues. Germline CDR1 and CDR2: LGHNA and YNFKEQ. CDR3 residues: CASSQQDYTETFF. Here the CDR3 DNA reads TGTGCCAGCAGCCAACAGGATTACACTGAAACTTTCTTT.

This clonotype appeared once. The chain combines TRBV7-3 with TRBJ2-7, with 8 nucleotides matching TRBD2. The last part of the DNA fits TRBJ2-5 better; the J call may be wrong. The CDR3 has 16 residues. CDR1 is SGHTA and CDR2 is FQGTGA in the germline V gene. CDR3: CASSAGPSGGQETQYF. The CDR3 DNA follows: TGTGCCAGCAGCGCCGGACCAAGCGGGGGCCAAGAGACCCAGTACTTC.

The chain couples TRBV11-3 to TRBJ2-5; 10 nucleotides agree with TRBD2. J lost 11 bases, V lost 1 base, and 10 bases had no gene match. Per the germline V gene, CDR1 is SGHNT and CDR2 is YENEEA. CDR3 size: 15 residues. CDR3 nucleotides: TGTGCCAGCAGCTTAGGAACTAGCGGGGACAATGAGCAGTACTTC. This gives the protein CASSLGTSGDNEQYF.

J is TRBJ2-4 and V is TRBV27; possible D gene TRBD1, 5 bases. The germline V gene encodes CDR1 MNHEY and CDR2 SMNVEV (reference sequence). V lost 5 bases, J lost 6 bases, and 17 bases lay in between. This CDR3 has 15 amino acids. The CDR3 DNA reads TGTGCCAGCAGTCCTAGGACAAATAAGGGAAACATTCAGTACTTC. Its translation is CASSPRTNKGNIQYF.

The chain has TRBV9 and TRBJ1-2, with a weak D call TRBD1 (5 bases). V was trimmed by 4 bases and J by 3 bases, leaving 16 bases between them. From germline, CDR1 is SGDLS and CDR2 YYNGEE. The CDR3 has 15 residues. The chain's CDR3 is CASSSGQANYYGYTF. The CDR3, as DNA: TGTGCCAGCAGCTCAGGACAAGCTAACTACTATGGCTACACCTTC.

The gene calls are TRBV6-6 and TRBJ2-7; D is unresolved. V lost 2 bases, J lost 2 bases, and 7 bases lay in between. From germline, CDR1 is MNHNY and CDR2 SVGAGI (reference sequence). The CDR3 extends over 13 amino acids. This CDR3 is CASSYGNAYEQYF. For the CDR3, the DNA is TGTGCCAGCAGTTACGGGAACGCCTACGAGCAGTACTTC.

With respect to this clonotype: One end of the junction fails to match germline, which may point to a read error. The chain recombines TRBV6-5 with TRBJ2-7; D possibly corresponds to TRBD2 (6 bases). This CDR3 is built from 15 residues. Looked up from germline, CDR1 is MNHEY and CDR2 is SVGAGI. In nucleotides, the CDR3 is TGTACCAGCAGACGCGGGACCGTGAGATCCTACGAGCAGTACTTC. Residues: CTSRRGTVRSYEQYF.